The present TCR beta chain was sequenced within a study of OX40 agonist ivuxolimab in advanced cancers. About the research overall: Ivuxolimab, an agonistic anti-OX40 (CD134) antibody, was given to patients.

The V and J ends lost 7 bases and 2 bases, in that order; junction bases with no gene match: 6. Germline CDR1 MNHEY, CDR2 SMNVEV (reference sequence). The length of the CDR3 is 15 residues. Libraries were prepared by immunoSEQ multiplex PCR; TCRdb keeps only in-frame clonotypes and omits some of them. This table holds approximately 52,000 clones, 75% to 85% found once. The receptor was derived from an adult with an advanced solid tumor such as melanoma, head and neck, liver or kidney cancer. J is TRBJ2-3 and V is TRBV27; TRBD2 agrees at 10 bases. The sample consisted of CD4+ or CD8+ T cells sorted from blood, taken in a trial of the OX40 agonist ivuxolimab. The chain's CDR3 is CASNPLAGDTDTQYF. CDR3 nucleotides: TGTGCCAGCAACCCGCTAGCGGGGGACACAGATACGCAGTATTTT.